This T cell receptor beta chain was captured in a study of CD8+ T cells in alopecia areata. Across the whole study: At a dose of 5 to 10 mg twice daily, oral tofacitinib was given to treated patients. General study results and limits: Scalp sample data also include resident alphabeta T cells from normal skin.

This clone was counted only a few times. The antigen remains undetermined. After isolation, RNA underwent reverse transcription to generate cDNA as the sequencing template. TCRdb keeps only in-frame clones here, not all; method: immunoSEQ multiplex PCR. The profile shows about 150,000 clones, approximately 53% of them singletons. Germline V gene lookup returns CDR1 LNHDA and CDR2 SQIVND (reference sequence). V gave up 3 bases and J gave up 8 bases, with 11 bases separating them. This CDR3 has 13 amino acids. The V and J genes are TRBV19 and TRBJ2-1; perhaps TRBD1 as D (7 bases). The sample here was CD8+ T cells sorted from blood, taken at week 0. The TCR sequence derives from a human donor with alopecia areata. DNA of the CDR3: TGTGCCAGTAGTATCGGAGGGGGCGATGAGCAGTTCTTC. Its protein product is CASSIGGGDEQFF.